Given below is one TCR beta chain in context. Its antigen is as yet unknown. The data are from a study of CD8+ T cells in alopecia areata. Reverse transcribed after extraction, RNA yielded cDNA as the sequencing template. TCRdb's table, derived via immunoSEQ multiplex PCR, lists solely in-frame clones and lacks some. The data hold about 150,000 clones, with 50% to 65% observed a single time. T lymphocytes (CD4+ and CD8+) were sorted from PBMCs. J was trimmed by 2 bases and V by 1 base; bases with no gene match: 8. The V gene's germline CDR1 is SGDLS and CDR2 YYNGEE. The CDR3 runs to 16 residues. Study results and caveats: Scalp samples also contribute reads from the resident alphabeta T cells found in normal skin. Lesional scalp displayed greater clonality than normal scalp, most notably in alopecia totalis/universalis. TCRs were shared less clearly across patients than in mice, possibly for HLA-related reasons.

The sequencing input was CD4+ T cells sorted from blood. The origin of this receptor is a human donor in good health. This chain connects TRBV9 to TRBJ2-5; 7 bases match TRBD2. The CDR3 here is CASSVQGGRSQETQYF. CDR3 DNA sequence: TGTGCCAGCAGCGTACAGGGAGGGCGGTCACAAGAGACCCAGTACTTC.